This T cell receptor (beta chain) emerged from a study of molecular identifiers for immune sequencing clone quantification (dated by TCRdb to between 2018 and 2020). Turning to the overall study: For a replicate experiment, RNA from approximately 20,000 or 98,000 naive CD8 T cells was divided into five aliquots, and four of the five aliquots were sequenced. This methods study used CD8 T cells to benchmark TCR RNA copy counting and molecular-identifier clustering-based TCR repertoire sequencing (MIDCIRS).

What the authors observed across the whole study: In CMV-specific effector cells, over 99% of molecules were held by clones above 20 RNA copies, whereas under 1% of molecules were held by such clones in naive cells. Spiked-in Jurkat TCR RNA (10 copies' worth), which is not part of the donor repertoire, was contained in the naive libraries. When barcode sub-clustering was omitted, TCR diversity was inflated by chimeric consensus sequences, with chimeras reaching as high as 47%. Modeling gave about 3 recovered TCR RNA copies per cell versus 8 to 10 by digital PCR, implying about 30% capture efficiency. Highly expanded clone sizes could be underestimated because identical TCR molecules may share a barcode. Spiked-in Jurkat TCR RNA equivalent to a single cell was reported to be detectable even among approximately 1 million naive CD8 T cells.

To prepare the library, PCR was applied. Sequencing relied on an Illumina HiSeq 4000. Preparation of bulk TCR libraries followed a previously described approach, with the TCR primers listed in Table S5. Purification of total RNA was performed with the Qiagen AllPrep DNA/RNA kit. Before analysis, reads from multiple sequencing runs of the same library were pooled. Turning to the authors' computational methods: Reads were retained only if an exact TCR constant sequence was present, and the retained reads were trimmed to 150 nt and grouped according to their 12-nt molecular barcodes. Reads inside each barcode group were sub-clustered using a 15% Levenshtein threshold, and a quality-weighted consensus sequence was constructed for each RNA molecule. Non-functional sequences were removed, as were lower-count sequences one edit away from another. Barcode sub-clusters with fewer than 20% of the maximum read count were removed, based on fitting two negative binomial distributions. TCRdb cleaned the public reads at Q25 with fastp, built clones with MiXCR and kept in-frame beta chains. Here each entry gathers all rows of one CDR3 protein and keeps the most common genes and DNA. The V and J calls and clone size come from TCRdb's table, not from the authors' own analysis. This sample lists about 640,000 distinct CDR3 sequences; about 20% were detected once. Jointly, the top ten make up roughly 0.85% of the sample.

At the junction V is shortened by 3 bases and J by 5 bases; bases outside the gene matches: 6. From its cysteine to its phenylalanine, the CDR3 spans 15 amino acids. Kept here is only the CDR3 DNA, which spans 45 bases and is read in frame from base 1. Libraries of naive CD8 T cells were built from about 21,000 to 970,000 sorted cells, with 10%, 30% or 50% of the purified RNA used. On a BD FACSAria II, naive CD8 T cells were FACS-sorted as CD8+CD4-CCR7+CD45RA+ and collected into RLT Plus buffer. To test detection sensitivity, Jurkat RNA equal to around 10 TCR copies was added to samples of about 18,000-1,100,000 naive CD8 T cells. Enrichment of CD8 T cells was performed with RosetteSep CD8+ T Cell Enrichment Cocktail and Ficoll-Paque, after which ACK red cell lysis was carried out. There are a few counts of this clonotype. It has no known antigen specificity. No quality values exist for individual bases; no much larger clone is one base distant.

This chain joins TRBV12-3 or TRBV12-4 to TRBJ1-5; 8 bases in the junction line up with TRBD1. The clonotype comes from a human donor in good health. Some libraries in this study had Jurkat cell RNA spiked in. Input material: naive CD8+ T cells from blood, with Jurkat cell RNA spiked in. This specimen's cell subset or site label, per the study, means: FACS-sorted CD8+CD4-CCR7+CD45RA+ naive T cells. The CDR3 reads CASSFDRGRDQPQHF. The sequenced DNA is TGTGCCAGCAGTTTTGACAGGGGTAGGGATCAGCCCCAGCATTTT.